This TCR beta chain was recorded in a study of T cell responses to AZD1222 COVID-19 vaccine. Study-level background: Second-dose timings of about 4 or about 12 weeks were pooled.

This clone has a handful of counts. Antigen unknown. The data were produced by immunoSEQ multiplex PCR, yet TCRdb's version contains in-frame clones alone and is incomplete. The sample carries 200,000 to 300,000 clones, approximately 95% recorded once. This CDR3 has 13 residues. Germline V gene lookup returns CDR1 SGDLS and CDR2 YYNGEE. Trimming took off 3 bases at V and 2 bases at J, with 5 bases between the two ends. Points from the study as a whole: In all cases, repertoires were sampled only after the peak T cell response. Reports say nearly half of spike-specific TCRs go after unmutated variant regions. White British ancestry dominated among donors, who included more females, and clonal diversity was possibly underestimated.

The genes are TRBV9 and TRBJ2-2; D gene uncertain. The specimen was peripheral blood, collected on day 0 of AZD1222 vaccination. This TCR was sampled from an adult in good health. The CDR3 protein is CASSAANTGELFF. The CDR3 DNA is TGTGCCAGCAGCGCGGCTAACACCGGGGAGCTGTTTTTT.